Presented here are 13 T cell receptor beta chains from one specimen sequenced in a study of T cell changes during pregnancy in multiple sclerosis. Sequencing used immunoSEQ multiplex PCR; TCRdb keeps in-frame clones, though not all of them. The profile shows approximately 52,000 clones, around 90% of them singletons. Specimen: CD4+ T cells from peripheral blood mononuclear cells, collected in the second trimester of pregnancy. The receptor source for this set is a female donor with multiple sclerosis, enrolled in a pregnancy study.

The V gene is TRBV7-9, the J gene TRBJ1-4; TRBD1 is a possible D gene (5 bases). V was cut by 1 base and J by 7 bases, with 10 bases left in between. Germline CDR1 is SEHNR and CDR2 is FQNEAQ (reference sequence). This CDR3 spans 14 amino acids. The DNA for the CDR3 is TGTGCCAGCAGCTTAGACGGGGGAAGTGAAAAACTGTTTTTT. This sequence encodes CASSLDGGSEKLFF.

The chain recombines TRBV11-2 with TRBJ2-3, with a possible D match to TRBD2 (7 bases). From germline, CDR1 is SGHAT and CDR2 FQNNGV. The CDR3 covers 14 residues. The V and J ends lost 5 bases and 5 bases respectively, with 14 bases between them. This CDR3 is CASSPRGGQDTQYF. In nucleotides, the CDR3 is TGTGCCAGCAGCCCTAGGGGGGGGCAAGATACGCAGTATTTT.

V gene TRBV30 combines with J gene TRBJ1-3; no firm D call. The germline CDR1 and CDR2 sequences are GTSNPN and SVGIG (reference sequence). This CDR3 is built from 16 residues. V lost 2 bases to trimming and J lost 0 bases, with 14 bases between them. The CDR3: CAWSPANRYSGNTIYF. The CDR3 DNA reads TGTGCCTGGAGTCCCGCGAATCGGTACTCTGGAAACACCATATATTTT.

The CDR3 reads CASSVGGAGVGEKLFF. CDR3 nucleotides: TGTGCCAGCAGCGTTGGGGGGGCCGGGGTTGGTGAAAAACTGTTTTTT. V usage is TRBV9 and J usage is TRBJ1-4, with a weak D call TRBD1 (6 bases). CDR3 size: 16 residues. V lost 2 bases to trimming and J lost 7 bases, with 18 bases between them. Germline-derived CDR1 and CDR2 are SGDLS and YYNGEE.

This sequence joins TRBV18 and TRBJ2-3, with D uncertain. CDR1 KGHSH and CDR2 LQKENI come from the germline V gene. V lost 1 base to trimming and J lost 0 bases, with 8 bases between them. The CDR3 has 15 amino acids. CDR3 bases: TGTGCCAGCTCACCACTAGCCGCCAGCACAGATACGCAGTATTTT. Residues: CASSPLAASTDTQYF.

The rearrangement links TRBV18 to TRBJ1-1; possible D gene TRBD1, 5 bases. Germline V gene lookup returns CDR1 KGHSH and CDR2 LQKENI. Trimming removed 6 bases from V and 3 bases from J, with 17 bases in between. The CDR3 extends over 15 amino acids. Here the CDR3 reads CASSQGYGRDTEAFF. CDR3 sequence (DNA): TGTGCCAGCTCGCAGGGTTATGGAAGGGACACTGAAGCTTTCTTT.

The CDR3 is CASSLDGTGEETQYF. In DNA, the CDR3 is TGTGCCAGCAGCTTAGACGGGACAGGGGAAGAGACCCAGTACTTC. The rearrangement joins TRBV11-3 to TRBJ2-5, with 10 positions matching TRBD1. CDR1 is SGHNT and CDR2 is YENEEA in the germline V gene. The CDR3 is 15 amino acids. V was clipped by 0 bases and J by 3 bases; unmatched bases: 1.

The chain employs TRBV5-1 and TRBJ1-2; TRBD1 aligns across 8 bases. The CDR3 length is 16 residues. The germline V gene has CDR1 SGHRS and CDR2 YFSETQ. J lost 7 bases, V lost 4 bases, and 15 bases had no gene match. The CDR3 nucleotides are TGCGCCAGCAGCCCTACCGGACAGGGTAATGAGGGTGGCTACACCTTC. It translates to CASSPTGQGNEGGYTF.

This sequence joins TRBV4-3 and TRBJ2-2; the D gene is possibly TRBD2 (6 bases). V was pared by 0 bases and J by 6 bases, with 17 bases between. Per germline, CDR1 LGHNA and CDR2 YSLEER. The CDR3 spans 17 residues. The CDR3 loop is CASSQDLRREGAGELFF. The CDR3 DNA sequence: TGCGCCAGCAGCCAAGACCTGCGGCGGGAAGGGGCCGGGGAGCTGTTTTTT.

The rearrangement links TRBV7-9 to TRBJ1-4, with D perhaps TRBD1 (5 bases). CDR1 and CDR2 (germline): SEHNR, FQNEAQ (reference sequence). The ends were cut back, 1 base at V and 6 bases at J, with 12 bases in the middle. This CDR3 region has 15 residues. DNA of the CDR3: TGTGCCAGCAGCTTAGAAGGGGAGGAGCATGAAAAACTGTTTTTT. Its protein product is CASSLEGEEHEKLFF.

The chain employs TRBV19 and TRBJ1-5; possibly TRBD1 for D (6 bases). Trimming cost V 4 bases and J 4 bases, with 17 bases left between them. Germline V gives CDR1 LNHDA, CDR2 SQIVND (reference sequence). The CDR3 is made up of 16 amino acids. The CDR3 reads CASSNVTGLWNQPQHF. CDR3 bases: TGTGCCAGTAGTAATGTGACAGGACTTTGGAATCAGCCCCAGCATTTT.

This chain joins TRBV6-1 and TRBJ1-4; D may be TRBD1 (5 bases). This CDR3 comprises 14 residues. Looked up from germline, CDR1 is MNHNS and CDR2 is SASEGT. V lost 6 bases and J lost 4, with 12 bases in between. CDR3 DNA: TGTGCCAGCAGACAGACAGAAGTTAATGAAAAACTGTTTTTT. This encodes CASRQTEVNEKLFF.

The chain carries TRBV5-1 and TRBJ2-7; perhaps TRBD1 as D (6 bases). The germline V gene has CDR1 SGHRS and CDR2 YFSETQ. The CDR3 is 14 amino acids. Trimming removed 4 bases at V and 2 bases at J, with 13 bases between. The CDR3 DNA sequence: TGCGCCAGCAGCCTAGGGGGTAGGCCCTACGAGCAGTACTTC. Amino acid sequence: CASSLGGRPYEQYF.